The 7 T cell receptor beta chains presented below share a single source sample, sequenced in a study of blood T cells in healthy people across ages. For the second PCR, which ran for about 7 to 12 cycles, a sample-barcoded 5' primer and a J-beta primer mix were used. TCRdb processed the 5' RACE reads anew with MiXCR; each CDR3 protein has one entry. The sample lists hundreds of thousands of distinct CDR3 sequences; 20% to 25% were seen once. The sample consisted of blood. The source is a man between 65 and 79 years old in good health.

This clonotype was counted at least ten times. The rearrangement links TRBV13 to TRBJ2-1, with D possibly being TRBD2 (6 bases). V was clipped by 5 bases and J by 1 base, with 12 bases between them. The CDR3 has 15 amino acids. Per the germline V gene, CDR1 is PRHDT and CDR2 is FYEKMQ (reference sequence). The CDR3 protein is CASSHRDSSYNEQFF. CDR3 DNA sequence: TGTGCCAGCAGCCACCGGGACTCTTCCTACAATGAGCAGTTCTTC.

J is TRBJ2-7 and V is TRBV4-2, with TRBD2 identical over 8 bases. Germline values: CDR1 LGHNA, CDR2 YNFKEQ. This CDR3 region has 15 residues. V shed 1 base and J 5 bases; nucleotides not matched to a gene: 7. CDR3 coding DNA: TGTGCCAGCAGCCAAGGTATAGCGGGATTGGACGAGCAGTACTTC. Its protein product is CASSQGIAGLDEQYF.

This clonotype has ten or more counts. CDR3 nucleotides: TGCGCCAGCAGGAGCGGGGGACTAGCGGACTCCTACGAGCAGTACTTC. Translation: CASRSGGLADSYEQYF. The V and J genes are TRBV5-1 and TRBJ2-7, with TRBD2 matching over 11 bases. V lost 5 bases, J lost 0 bases, and 7 bases stayed unmatched. Germline V gene sequence: CDR1 SGHRS, CDR2 YFSETQ. This CDR3 is built from 16 residues.

This clonotype was recorded at least ten times. The chain links TRBV4-1 to TRBJ2-5, with D uncertain. The CDR3 totals 14 residues. Deletions cut 5 bases from V and 1 base from J, with 11 bases between. Germline V lookup: CDR1 MGHRA, CDR2 YSYEKL. As DNA, the CDR3 is TGCGCCAGCAGCTCCCGAGACGGCCAAGAGACCCAGTACTTC. This codes for CASSSRDGQETQYF.

The table lists this clonotype with a few counts. The chain combines TRBV19 with TRBJ1-1; D is perhaps TRBD1 (6 bases). Trimming stripped 4 bases from V and 8 bases from J, with 11 bases between. The CDR3 spans 12 residues. CDR1 is LNHDA, CDR2 SQIVND, per germline (reference sequence). CDR3 sequence reads: CASSTQGAEAFF. The CDR3 DNA reads TGTGCCAGTAGTACACAGGGAGCCGAAGCTTTCTTT. Combining the CDR3 with reference TRBV19 and TRBJ1-1 gives the whole variable domain DGGITQSPKYLFRKEGQNVTLSCEQNLNHDAMYWYRQDPGQGLRLIYYSQIVNDFQKGDIAEGYSVSREKKESFPLTVTSAQKNPTAFYLCASSTQGAEAFFGQGTRLTVV.

J is TRBJ2-5 and V is TRBV7-2; D may be TRBD2 (6 bases). CDR3 length: 15 amino acids. Germline-derived CDR1 and CDR2 are SGHTA and FQGNSA. Trimming shortened V by 5 bases and J by 9 bases, and 22 bases separated the two germline ends. CDR3 protein: CASSPTSSDFISQYF. As DNA, the CDR3 is TGTGCCAGCAGCCCGACTAGTTCCGATTTCATTTCCCAGTACTTC.

This clonotype came up many times. The chain has TRBV10-3 and TRBJ2-5; TRBD1 matches at 11 bases. Germline values: CDR1 ENHRY, CDR2 SYGVKD. CDR3 length equals 16 residues. J gave up 2 bases and V 3 bases, and 5 bases lay outside the gene matches. The CDR3 is CAISEFRDRGQETQYF. CDR3 nucleotide sequence: TGTGCCATCAGTGAATTCCGGGACAGGGGGCAAGAGACCCAGTACTTC.